This T cell receptor beta chain appears in the sequencing data of a study of T cells in localized non-small cell lung cancer. Germline V lookup: CDR1 ENHRY, CDR2 SYGVKD. This CDR3 comprises 13 residues. The V segment lost 6 bases and the J segment 3 bases; nucleotides outside the gene matches: 2. The data were produced by immunoSEQ multiplex PCR, yet TCRdb's version contains in-frame clones alone and is incomplete. The data show about 52,000 clones, roughly 80% seen once. The sequence came from a woman aged 40-75 years with stage II lung adenocarcinoma. This chain links TRBV10-3 with TRBJ1-1, with TRBD1 matching over 9 bases. The material was PBMCs, obtained before any cancer treatment. The CDR3 here is CAIRGDRDTEAFF. The CDR3 DNA reads TGTGCCATCAGGGGGGACAGGGACACTGAAGCTTTCTTT.